This T cell receptor (beta chain) was retrieved from a study of metastatic and nonmetastatic thyroid tumors. The CDR3 is made up of 13 amino acids. V shed 7 bases and J shed 8 bases, with 18 bases lying between them. Germline V gene lookup returns CDR1 SGHNT and CDR2 YENEEA. Patients underwent thyroid surgery, and none had received any treatment before it. TCRdb ran MiXCR on the PCR reads. The sample carries 25,000 to 30,000 clones, roughly 25% recorded once. This clonotype was obtained from a female donor with papillary thyroid cancer or a benign thyroid nodule (not recorded which). Some clones in this sample may be carry-over from other donors' samples. Sequencing was carried out using blood. V usage is TRBV11-3 and J usage is TRBJ2-7; D is perhaps TRBD2 (6 bases). The CDR3 sequence is CASIPGTLVQQYF. The CDR3 DNA reads as TGTGCCAGCATCCCCGGGACTTTAGTCCAGCAGTACTTC.